Listed here are 31 T cell receptor beta chains from one sample, sequenced in a study of cytomegalovirus exposure and HLA in healthy donors. The PCR employed 60 Vbeta primers together with 13 Jbeta primers. Assay used: immunoSEQ multiplex PCR; TCRdb lists only in-frame clones, some missing. This sample has fewer than 150,000 clones, with about 82% found just once. Sequencing was done on a sample of PBMCs. The receptors were gathered from a man aged 25 to 40 in good health.

In its sample, this clone was seen a few times. The CDR3 sequence: CASSLPRGYEQYF. CDR3 DNA sequence: TGTGCCAGCAGCCTTCCCCGCGGCTACGAGCAGTACTTC. The chain carries TRBV7-3 and TRBJ2-7, with no clear D. Germline values: CDR1 SGHTA, CDR2 FQGTGA. Trimming pared 5 bases from V and 3 bases from J, leaving 11 bases between. The CDR3 length is 13 residues.

This clone was observed a single time. CDR3 protein: CASSVTGSGGELFF. In nucleotides, the CDR3 is TGTGCCAGCAGCGTGACAGGGTCCGGCGGGGAGCTGTTTTTT. J is TRBJ2-2 and V is TRBV7-2; 7 bases align to TRBD1. The CDR3 is 14 amino acids. CDR1 is SGHTA and CDR2 is FQGNSA in the germline V gene. With V trimmed by 5 bases and J by 7 bases, 7 bases remained unmatched.

V and J are TRBV28 and TRBJ2-3; 9 nucleotides align to TRBD2. This CDR3 region has 14 residues. Germline V gene data show CDR1 as MDHEN and CDR2 as SYDVKM. V shed 6 bases and J 0 bases; nucleotides not matched to a gene: 1. The CDR3 here is CASRTSGSTDTQYF. In DNA form, the CDR3 reads TGTGCCAGCAGAACTAGCGGGAGCACAGATACGCAGTATTTT.

This rearrangement joins TRBV9 to TRBJ1-5, with a weak D call TRBD1 (6 bases). Germline V gene lookup returns CDR1 SGDLS and CDR2 YYNGEE. The CDR3 sequence is 14 residues long. Deletions cut 3 bases from V and 4 bases from J, with 11 bases between. The CDR3 bases are TGTGCCAGCAGCGCTGGACAGAATAATCAGCCCCAGCATTTT. Translating it yields CASSAGQNNQPQHF.

The chain employs TRBV4-3 and TRBJ1-3; D gene unclear. The V gene lost 0 bases and the J gene lost 1 base, with 19 bases spanning the gap. This CDR3 spans 19 amino acids. CDR1 is LGHNA, CDR2 YSLEER, per germline. CDR3 DNA: TGCGCCAGCAGCCAAGAAGGTGTTTCGGGGTTCTTGTCTGGAAACACCATATATTTT. Translated, it gives CASSQEGVSGFLSGNTIYF.

The J gene is TRBJ1-1, the V gene TRBV6-5, with no clear D. Trimming stripped 2 bases from V and 1 base from J, with 5 bases between. The length of the CDR3 is 13 residues. CDR1 is MNHEY, CDR2 SVGAGI, per germline. As DNA, the CDR3 is TGTGCCAGCAGTTACGAGGGGAACACTGAAGCTTTCTTT. This encodes CASSYEGNTEAFF.

Remarks on this clone: A much larger clonotype is one base distant, so this may be a read error. V gene TRBV6-6 combines with J gene TRBJ2-1; a weak D match, TRBD1 (6 bases). There are 13 residues in the CDR3. The V end was cut by 2 bases, the J end by 5 bases, with 7 bases between. CDR1 and CDR2 (germline): MNHNY, SVGAGI (reference sequence). The CDR3 region has the DNA TGTGCCAGCAGTTACCGGGACAACAATGAGCAGTTCTTC. Amino acids: CASSYRDNNEQFF.

This clone was picked up a small number of times. The chain combines TRBV9 with TRBJ1-5; 9 bases map to TRBD1. The CDR3 covers 16 residues. Per the germline V gene, CDR1 is SGDLS and CDR2 is YYNGEE. The ends lost 4 bases at V and 4 bases at J; junction bases unmatched: 9. The CDR3 sequence: CASSPDYRGLNQPQHF. CDR3 DNA sequence: TGTGCCAGCAGCCCCGACTACAGGGGGCTAAATCAGCCCCAGCATTTT.

The genes are TRBV7-8 and TRBJ1-3, with a possible D match to TRBD1 (5 bases). CDR1 and CDR2 from the germline V gene are SGHVS and FQNEAQ. The CDR3 spans 18 residues. With 0 bases removed from V and 0 bases from J, the gap between germline ends came to 15 bases. CDR3 in DNA: TGTGCCAGCAGCTTAGCGCGTTGGACACGGCACTCTGGAAACACCATATATTTT. It encodes CASSLARWTRHSGNTIYF.

The chain combines TRBV5-1 with TRBJ1-4; maybe TRBD1 (6 bases). The V gene lost 0 bases and the J gene lost 4 bases, with 13 bases spanning the gap. The CDR3 spans 16 residues. Germline V gene data show CDR1 as SGHRS and CDR2 as YFSETQ. The CDR3 spells CASSLAVRGGNEKLFF. Written as DNA, the CDR3 is TGCGCCAGCAGCTTGGCCGTGAGGGGGGGTAATGAAAAACTGTTTTTT.

The chain carries TRBV14 and TRBJ1-1; D is uncertain. Trimming took 4 bases from V and 4 from J, leaving 4 bases between them. CDR1 is SGHDN and CDR2 is FVKESK in the germline V gene. The CDR3 sequence is 11 residues long. The CDR3 region has the DNA TGTGCCAGCAGCCCCGGCACTGAAGCTTTCTTT. Protein product: CASSPGTEAFF.

The rearrangement links TRBV18 to TRBJ2-7; 8 nucleotides match TRBD1. This CDR3 spans 14 amino acids. Germline V CDR1 and CDR2: KGHSH, LQKENI. V lost 5 bases, J lost 2 bases, and 5 bases stayed unmatched. CDR3 protein: CASSSQDRAYEQYF. The CDR3 bases are TGTGCCAGCTCATCTCAGGACAGGGCCTACGAGCAGTACTTC.

This sequence joins TRBV6-5 and TRBJ2-5; TRBD1 is a possible D gene (6 bases). Germline lookup yields CDR1 MNHEY and CDR2 SVGAGI. The CDR3 spans 14 residues. V was shortened by 3 bases and J by 1 base, with 9 bases between the two germline ends. The CDR3 loop reads CASSYLTGQETQYF. Here the CDR3 DNA reads TGTGCCAGCAGTTATTTGACAGGCCAAGAGACCCAGTACTTC.

The gene calls are TRBV27 and TRBJ2-1; D perhaps matches TRBD2 (7 bases). The CDR3 spans 12 residues. V gave up 9 bases and J gave up 9 bases, with 15 bases separating them. From germline, CDR1 is MNHEY and CDR2 SMNVEV (reference sequence). The CDR3 loop is CASQGLAAEQFF. Here the CDR3 DNA reads TGTGCCAGTCAGGGGCTAGCGGCTGAGCAGTTCTTC.

This chain uses TRBV11-2 with TRBJ2-1; 7 positions match TRBD1. Trimming took 4 bases from V and 6 from J; bases not matched to a gene: 12. From germline, CDR1 is SGHAT and CDR2 FQNNGV. The CDR3 extends over 16 amino acids. The CDR3 nucleotides read TGTGCCAGCAGCTCAATCGGCCTGGGACAGCCCAATGAGCAGTTCTTC. Protein: CASSSIGLGQPNEQFF.

This sequence joins TRBV5-4 and TRBJ2-5, with 10 bases fitting TRBD1. J gave up 4 bases and V 3 bases, and 9 bases lay outside the gene matches. This CDR3 region has 16 residues. The germline gives CDR1 SGHNT, CDR2 YYREEE (reference sequence). The CDR3 DNA is TGTGCCAGCAGCTCGCCGGGACAGGGGTGGGGAGAGACCCAGTACTTC. Translation: CASSSPGQGWGETQYF. The variable domain in full, with the rest retrieved from reference TRBV5-4 and TRBJ2-5, is ETGVTQSPTHLIKTRGQQVTLRCSSQSGHNTVSWYQQALGQGPQFIFQYYREEENGRGNFPPRFSGLQFPNYSSELNVNALELDDSALYLCASSSPGQGWGETQYFGPGTRLLVL.

V is TRBV6-4 and J is TRBJ2-1; D might be TRBD2 (5 bases). Deletions cut 2 bases from V and 4 bases from J, with 12 bases between. CDR1 and CDR2 from the germline V gene are MRHNA and SNTAGT. This CDR3 comprises 15 residues. The CDR3 reads CASSDGAADYNEQFF. The CDR3 DNA reads TGTGCCAGCAGTGACGGAGCGGCAGATTACAATGAGCAGTTCTTC.

This chain uses TRBV18 with TRBJ2-7, with TRBD2 matching 7 bases. The CDR3 is 11 amino acids. The V gene's germline CDR1 is KGHSH and CDR2 LQKENI. Trimming at V came to 8 bases and at J to 6 bases, leaving 4 bases not matched to a gene. CDR3 region: CASPREGEQYF. The CDR3 coding sequence is TGTGCCAGCCCCAGGGAGGGCGAGCAGTACTTC. Filled out from reference TRBV18 and TRBJ2-7, the complete variable domain reads NAGVMQNPRHLVRRRGQEARLRCSPMKGHSHVYWYRQLPEEGLKFMVYLQKENIIDESGMPKERFSAEFPKEGPSILRIQQVVRGDSAAYFCASPREGEQYFGPGTRLTVT.

The chain has TRBV5-4 and TRBJ2-1; 10 bases align to TRBD2. The CDR3 loop spans 16 amino acids. The V and J ends lost 0 bases and 9 bases, in that order; junction bases with no gene match: 9. Germline V gene lookup returns CDR1 SGHNT and CDR2 YYREEE (reference sequence). The CDR3: CASSLEGALAGVEQFF. Written as DNA, the CDR3 is TGTGCCAGCAGCTTGGAGGGGGCCCTAGCGGGAGTTGAGCAGTTCTTC.

The CDR3 reads CAISELRGHTGELFF. DNA of the CDR3: TGTGCCATCAGTGAGTTGCGGGGCCACACCGGGGAGCTGTTTTTT. The genes are TRBV10-3 and TRBJ2-2, with D possibly matching TRBD2 (6 bases). The V end lost 1 base, the J end lost 3 bases, and 9 bases lay between the germline ends. Germline loops: CDR1 ENHRY, CDR2 SYGVKD. The CDR3 covers 15 residues.

The rearrangement uses TRBV28 and TRBJ2-5; no definite D call. The better agreement between TRBJ2-7 and the DNA end casts doubt on the J call. There are 17 residues in the CDR3. Per germline, CDR1 MDHEN and CDR2 SYDVKM. The CDR3 here is CASSLFRSGSSSYEQYF. The CDR3 DNA sequence: TGTGCCAGCAGTTTATTCCGGAGTGGCTCGAGCTCCTACGAGCAGTACTTC.

This sequence joins TRBV29-1 and TRBJ2-1; 11 nucleotides match TRBD2. Germline assignment: CDR1 SQVTM and CDR2 ANQGSEA. V was clipped by 6 bases and J by 9 bases; unmatched bases: 7. The CDR3 is 13 residues long. CDR3 amino acids: CSVGLAAGAEQFF. The CDR3 coding sequence is TGCAGCGTGGGACTAGCGGCCGGGGCTGAGCAGTTCTTC.

This clone came up once. The gene calls are TRBV28 and TRBJ2-7, with 9 bases identical to TRBD2. V lost 3 bases to trimming and J lost 6 bases; unmatched junction nucleotides: 12. The CDR3 has 16 amino acids. The V gene's germline CDR1 is MDHEN and CDR2 SYDVKM. In DNA form, the CDR3 reads TGTGCCAGCAGTTTTCGGGGCGGGAGGGCCCAGGGCGAGCAGTACTTC. Its protein product is CASSFRGGRAQGEQYF. The whole variable domain, remainder taken from reference TRBV28 and TRBJ2-7, is DVKVTQSSRYLVKRTGEKVFLECVQDMDHENMFWYRQDPGLGLRLIYFSYDVKMKEKGDIPEGYSVSREKKERFSLILESASTNQTSMYLCASSFRGGRAQGEQYFGPGTRLTVT.

The gene calls are TRBV5-1 and TRBJ1-1; TRBD1 matches at 7 bases. The germline CDR1 and CDR2 sequences are SGHRS and YFSETQ. V lost 7 bases and J lost 2; bases outside the gene matches: 11. The length of the CDR3 is 15 residues. In DNA form, the CDR3 reads TGCGCCAGCTCTGGCCAGGGGGACAGTAACACTGAAGCTTTCTTT. As protein: CASSGQGDSNTEAFF.

In this sample, this clone turned up once. This sequence joins TRBV25-1 and TRBJ2-7, with TRBD2 matching over 10 bases. This CDR3 has 14 residues. The trim removed 6 bases at V and 1 base at J, leaving 3 bases unmatched. From germline, CDR1 is MGHDK and CDR2 SYGVNS. The CDR3 region is CASRPSGGSYEQYF. The CDR3 DNA reads as TGTGCCAGCAGGCCTAGCGGGGGTTCCTACGAGCAGTACTTC.

The J gene is TRBJ1-2, the V gene TRBV29-1; a possible D gene is TRBD1 (6 bases). The CDR3 spans 12 residues. Germline values: CDR1 SQVTM, CDR2 ANQGSEA. V was clipped by 6 bases and J by 2 bases, with 10 bases between them. The CDR3 loop reads CSVQRGNYGYTF. DNA for the CDR3: TGCAGCGTCCAGAGGGGGAACTATGGCTACACCTTC.

This clone was observed a few times. As DNA, the CDR3 is TGTGCCAGCTCCCGAACAGGGAGAACTAATGAAAAACTGTTTTTT. It encodes CASSRTGRTNEKLFF. The chain employs TRBV11-2 and TRBJ1-4; maybe TRBD1 (6 bases). V was pared by 8 bases and J by 1 base, with 14 bases between. The CDR3 loop spans 15 amino acids. Looked up from germline, CDR1 is SGHAT and CDR2 is FQNNGV. The full variable domain, rest sourced from reference TRBV11-2 and TRBJ1-4, is EAGVAQSPRYKIIEKRQSVAFWCNPISGHATLYWYQQILGQGPKLLIQFQNNGVVDDSQLPKDRFSAERLKGVDSTLKIQPAKLEDSAVYLCASSRTGRTNEKLFFGSGTQLSVL.

The chain carries TRBV9 and TRBJ2-7; 10 bases are shared with TRBD2. This CDR3 contains 16 residues. Looked up from germline, CDR1 is SGDLS and CDR2 is YYNGEE. Germline trimming cut 0 bases from V and 5 bases from J; bases unmatched to any gene: 8. The CDR3 here is CASSVAPSGRDHEQYF. The DNA of the CDR3 is TGTGCCAGCAGCGTAGCCCCTAGCGGGAGAGACCACGAGCAGTACTTC.

The gene calls are TRBV27 and TRBJ2-7; no reliable D call. The CDR3 runs 13 residues. Trimming stripped 8 bases from V and 6 bases from J, with 17 bases between. Germline V CDR1 and CDR2: MNHEY, SMNVEV (reference sequence). The CDR3 reads CASSLATASEQYF. CDR3 nucleotide sequence: TGTGCCAGCTCGTTAGCCACTGCCAGCGAGCAGTACTTC.

V is TRBV7-2 and J is TRBJ2-1; unclear D gene. Trimming shortened V by 2 bases and J by 3 bases, and 11 bases separated the two germline ends. This CDR3 is built from 15 residues. The germline gives CDR1 SGHTA, CDR2 FQGNSA. CDR3 nucleotide sequence: TGTGCCAGCAGCTTAAGGAGCGAAAACTACAATGAGCAGTTCTTC. Amino acids: CASSLRSENYNEQFF.

The chain has TRBV2 and TRBJ2-5; 7 nucleotides align to TRBD1. V was clipped by 8 bases and J by 2 bases; unmatched bases: 20. The germline V gene encodes CDR1 SNHLY and CDR2 FYNNEI. The CDR3 is 18 residues long. CDR3 DNA sequence: TGTGCCAGCTATCCGTTACACCGGGACAGAGTACAACAAGAGACCCAGTACTTC. This encodes CASYPLHRDRVQQETQYF.